A single sample is the source of the 5 T cell receptor beta chains below, sequenced in a study of a mutant IDH1 vaccine in newly diagnosed glioma listed by TCRdb under 2021. Per the publication, the time point label means: baseline, week 1 (first vaccination visit). The treatment or condition label, read with the paper, signifies: pre-vaccination baseline after standard-of-care therapy. Library creation used the immunoSEQ multiplex PCR assay. TCRdb provides this immuneACCESS table in a form limited to in-frame rearrangements. Some clones are lacking; in checked studies, under half of them reflect an unresolved V gene, and why the rest are absent is not known. The table for this sample lists about 59,000 clones; 91% of them were counted only once. The ten largest clones take up 2.6% of the sample. Sequencing was performed on PBMCs, taken from a glioma patient treated with radiotherapy, temozolomide or both. These receptors were taken from a man between 50 and 59 years old with glioma.

This clone was picked up one time. This chain connects TRBV5-1 to TRBJ2-2, with D tentatively TRBD1 (5 bases). The germline V and J ends were trimmed by 4 bases and 1 base, with 14 bases remaining between them. Germline V CDR1 and CDR2: SGHRS, YFSETQ. The CDR3 is 16 amino acids. CDR3 DNA sequence: TGCGCCAGCAGCCCAGGCAGGGCCCGGAACACCGGGGAGCTGTTTTTT. Residues: CASSPGRARNTGELFF.

The J gene is TRBJ2-3, the V gene TRBV9; 12 bases match TRBD2. Germline V gene data show CDR1 as SGDLS and CDR2 as YYNGEE. V lost 4 bases to trimming and J lost 7 bases; unmatched junction nucleotides: 10. This CDR3 spans 16 amino acids. DNA of the CDR3: TGTGCCAGCAGCCCCGGACTAGCGGGGCAAAGACATACGCAGTATTTT. Its protein product is CASSPGLAGQRHTQYF.

This chain connects TRBV19 to TRBJ2-3; TRBD1 agrees at 7 bases. The CDR3 consists of 13 residues. V lost 4 bases, J lost 8 bases, and 6 bases stayed unmatched. Germline V gives CDR1 LNHDA, CDR2 SQIVND (reference sequence). CDR3 DNA sequence: TGTGCCAGTAGTACTCTGACAGGGCCTACGCAGTATTTT. Amino acids: CASSTLTGPTQYF.

This chain connects TRBV28 to TRBJ1-2; 7 bases are shared with TRBD1. Trimming at V came to 8 bases and at J to 5 bases, leaving 8 bases not matched to a gene. The CDR3 has 13 residues. CDR1 and CDR2 (germline): MDHEN, SYDVKM. Here the CDR3 reads CASREGTEYGYTF. CDR3 in DNA: TGTGCCAGCCGGGAGGGGACAGAATATGGCTACACCTTC.

This chain joins TRBV2 and TRBJ2-3; 7 bases fit TRBD2. Looked up from germline, CDR1 is SNHLY and CDR2 is FYNNEI. The CDR3 sequence is 14 residues long. Losses at the gene ends were 5 bases for V and 6 bases for J; bases not matched to a gene: 8. The CDR3 here is CASSLLAILDTQYF. CDR3 DNA: TGTGCCAGCAGTCTACTAGCGATCTTGGATACGCAGTATTTT.